This entry concerns a single T cell receptor beta chain. The data stem from a study of blood T cell repertoires in COVID-19. Whole-study context: The United States, Italy and Spain supplied acute and convalescent COVID-19 samples. T cells, B-cell-depleted T cells, or PBMCs supplied cDNA or gDNA.

Authors' data handling: Amplification from reference gene primers served as the basis for estimated nucleated cell counts. TCRdb's table, derived via immunoSEQ multiplex PCR, lists solely in-frame clones and lacks some. D and trimming were read from the DNA, whereas the V and J calls and clone size are those reported in that table. The sample consists of tens of thousands of clones, 85% of them appearing once. This CDR3 has 16 amino acids. V was clipped by 2 bases and J by 3 bases; unmatched bases: 6. Germline V lookup: CDR1 MNHNS, CDR2 SASEGT. The gene calls are TRBV6-1 and TRBJ1-4; 7 bases map to TRBD1. What was sequenced was peripheral blood. The TCR sequence derives from a human donor in a cohort sampled during active COVID-19. The CDR3 DNA is TGTGCCAGCAGTGAAATACAGGGGAAAGCTAATGAAAAACTGTTTTTT. Amino acids: CASSEIQGKANEKLFF.